In its sample, the clone carrying this T cell receptor beta chain was seen once. Looked up from germline, CDR1 is MNHNS and CDR2 is SASEGT. V lost 6 bases and J lost 8, with 19 bases in between. The length of the CDR3 is 14 residues. This sample stems from a study of T cell changes during pregnancy in multiple sclerosis. The method was immunoSEQ multiplex PCR; TCRdb's version includes in-frame clones alone and lacks a portion of them. Here the sample spans tens of thousands of clones, 93% being singletons. The sequencing used peripheral blood, collected in the second trimester of pregnancy. This clonotype originated in a female donor in good health, enrolled as a control in a pregnancy study. The chain has TRBV6-1 and TRBJ1-2; D call uncertain. The CDR3 here is CASSRGVLGRGYTF. The CDR3 coding sequence is TGTGCCAGCAGCCGCGGGGTACTCGGACGGGGCTACACCTTC.